The clone carrying this T cell receptor (beta chain) was observed a few times. Its antigen is not identified. A TCRbeta library incorporating unique molecular identifiers was prepared. From the PCR reads, TCRdb called clonotypes with MiXCR, one entry per CDR3 protein. Of 200,000 to 250,000 distinct CDR3 sequences listed, approximately 8% are singletons. This sample is part of a study of T-cell reconstitution after alpha-beta-depleted transplantation in children. Study-wide findings and caveats: A year post-transplant, T-cell counts and diversity derived mostly from newly produced T cells. Surviving recipient T cells and thymic progenitors produced the high day-60 TCRbeta diversity seen in some patients. Approximately two months post-transplant, alpha-beta T cells reportedly originated from several hundred expanded graft clones.

The material was PBMCs, mostly from graft donor cells, obtained 360 days after TCRalphabeta/CD19-depleted stem cell transplant. The receptor was isolated from a male patient between 2 and 9 years old who had a stem cell transplant for acute myeloid leukemia, so the T cells may come from the graft donor.

This CDR3 is CASSVGPGANYGYTF. CDR3 sequence (DNA): TGTGCCAGCAGCGTAGGTCCAGGTGCTAACTATGGCTACACCTTC. This chain uses TRBV9 with TRBJ1-2; D ambiguous. This CDR3 region has 15 residues. Trimming took off 0 bases at V and 0 bases at J, with 9 bases between the two ends. CDR1 SGDLS and CDR2 YYNGEE come from the germline V gene.